These 13 T cell receptor beta chains were sequenced from one sample in a study of T cell changes during pregnancy in multiple sclerosis. Produced via immunoSEQ multiplex PCR; TCRdb's table is partial and in-frame only. The sample has around 71,000 clones; just over 90% are singletons. The sequencing used peripheral blood, collected in the third trimester of pregnancy. All receptors come from a female donor with multiple sclerosis, enrolled in a pregnancy study.

The chain joins TRBV6-1 to TRBJ2-6, with D perhaps TRBD1 (5 bases). CDR1 and CDR2 (germline): MNHNS, SASEGT. There are 16 residues in the CDR3. Deletions cut 4 bases from V and 0 bases from J, with 10 bases between. CDR3 nucleotide sequence: TGTGCCAGCAGTGGAGACCAGGGCTCTGGGGCCAACGTCCTGACTTTC. This translates into CASSGDQGSGANVLTF.

This chain joins TRBV30 and TRBJ2-7; no clear D gene. Trimming took 0 bases from V and 2 from J, leaving 11 bases between them. The CDR3 has 14 amino acids. CDR1 and CDR2 (germline): GTSNPN, SVGIG (reference sequence). CDR3 sequence (DNA): TGTGCCTGGAGTGTACGTCGGTCCACCTACGAGCAGTACTTC. It encodes CAWSVRRSTYEQYF.

The CDR3 spells CASSLGGRALDEQFF. CDR3 DNA: TGCGCCAGCAGCTTGGGCGGGAGGGCCCTCGATGAGCAGTTCTTC. The gene calls are TRBV5-1 and TRBJ2-1; 9 bases agree with TRBD2. CDR1 is SGHRS, CDR2 YFSETQ, per germline. Trimming removed 0 bases from V and 8 bases from J; junction bases left unmatched: 6. This CDR3 has 15 amino acids.

V is TRBV10-1 and J is TRBJ1-5; D gene uncertain. Trimming shortened V by 3 bases and J by 5 bases, and 8 bases separated the two germline ends. There are 13 residues in the CDR3. Germline assignment: CDR1 WNHNN and CDR2 SYGVQD (reference sequence). CDR3 sequence: CASSERRDQPQHF. CDR3 bases: TGCGCCAGCAGTGAACGTAGAGATCAGCCCCAGCATTTT.

The rearrangement uses TRBV28 and TRBJ1-1, with 8 bases fitting TRBD1. The V and J ends lost 6 bases and 0 bases, in that order; junction bases with no gene match: 6. The CDR3 extends over 15 amino acids. Germline lookup yields CDR1 MDHEN and CDR2 SYDVKM. This CDR3 reads CASSTKQGVNTEAFF. For the CDR3, the DNA is TGTGCCAGCAGCACTAAACAGGGGGTGAACACTGAAGCTTTCTTT.

This clone came up once. The genes are TRBV7-6 and TRBJ1-1, with a weak D call TRBD1 (6 bases). Deletions cut 1 base from V and 5 bases from J, with 11 bases between. Germline CDR1 is SGHVS and CDR2 is FNYEAQ. The CDR3 contains 14 residues. The CDR3 reads CASSLEQGLTEAFF. The CDR3 DNA is TGTGCCAGCAGCTTAGAACAGGGTTTAACTGAAGCTTTCTTT.

Details on this clone: The identical CDR3 is also encoded by other nucleotide sequences in the sample. This chain connects TRBV27 to TRBJ1-5; a weak D match, TRBD1 (6 bases). The germline V and J ends were trimmed by 2 bases and 4 bases, with 6 bases remaining between them. Germline values: CDR1 MNHEY, CDR2 SMNVEV (reference sequence). The CDR3 runs to 13 residues. CDR3 loop: CASSLGTNQPQHF. The CDR3 DNA sequence: TGTGCCAGCAGTTTAGGGACAAATCAGCCCCAGCATTTT.

The chain's CDR3 is CATGPAGLTNSSYEQYF. The DNA of the CDR3 is TGTGCCACCGGACCAGCGGGACTGACAAATTCATCCTACGAGCAGTACTTC. The chain is built from TRBV6-4 and TRBJ2-7; TRBD2 aligns across 7 bases. The germline CDR1 and CDR2 sequences are MRHNA and SNTAGT. After removal of 10 bases from V and 1 base from J, the junction contained 19 bases not matched to a gene. The CDR3 covers 17 residues.

The chain recombines TRBV21-1 with TRBJ2-7; TRBD1, the table's D call, was not compared with the DNA. TRBV21-1 is tagged as a pseudogene. The CDR3 has 15 amino acids. CDR3 nucleotide sequence: TGTGCCAGCAGCAAAGAATATGGGGCCCACTACGAGCAGTACTTC. Protein: CASSKEYGAHYEQYF.

This sequence joins TRBV9 and TRBJ1-1, with 10 bases that match TRBD1. Germline V CDR1 and CDR2: SGDLS, YYNGEE. J was trimmed by 3 bases and V by 3 bases; bases with no gene match: 8. The CDR3 length is 16 residues. CDR3 loop: CASSAAWDRGYTEAFF. The CDR3 DNA follows: TGTGCCAGCAGCGCGGCCTGGGACAGGGGTTACACTGAAGCTTTCTTT.

This chain joins TRBV19 and TRBJ2-7, with a possible D match to TRBD2 (6 bases). V was cut by 4 bases and J by 0 bases, with 10 bases left in between. The CDR3 spans 14 residues. CDR1 and CDR2 (germline): LNHDA, SQIVND (reference sequence). The CDR3: CASSTRERSYEQYF. DNA for the CDR3: TGTGCCAGTAGTACCCGGGAGCGCTCCTACGAGCAGTACTTC.

The rearrangement links TRBV7-9 to TRBJ2-7; D is uncertain. The germline gives CDR1 SEHNR, CDR2 FQNEAQ (reference sequence). Trimming took off 4 bases at V and 4 bases at J, with 2 bases between the two ends. The CDR3 is 10 amino acids. CDR3 sequence (DNA): TGTGCCAGCAGCTCATACGAGCAGTACTTC. As protein: CASSSYEQYF.

The chain is built from TRBV18 and TRBJ2-6; D may be TRBD1 (5 bases). CDR3 size: 16 residues. Germline values: CDR1 KGHSH, CDR2 LQKENI. Trimming shortened V by 4 bases and J by 0 bases, and 10 bases separated the two germline ends. The CDR3 sequence is CASSRTGFSGANVLTF. The CDR3 bases are TGTGCCAGCTCACGAACAGGTTTCTCTGGGGCCAACGTCCTGACTTTC.